What follows are 31 T cell receptor beta chains derived from one specimen sequenced in a study of blood T cells in healthy people across ages. A second PCR, run for 7 to 11 cycles, used a sample-barcoded 5' primer plus a J-beta primer mix. TCRdb independently ran MiXCR on the 5' RACE reads; one entry per CDR3 protein. The sample records 1 million to 1.2 million distinct CDR3 sequences, more than 30% being singletons. Sequencing used blood. The receptors come from a man between 18 and 35 years old in good health.

This clonotype was seen a few times. The chain uses TRBV29-1 and TRBJ2-5; the D is unclear. This CDR3 region has 12 residues. The V gene's germline CDR1 is SQVTM and CDR2 ANQGSEA. V was pared by 6 bases and J by 2 bases, with 10 bases between. This CDR3 is CSVIWGQETQYF. CDR3 coding DNA: TGCAGCGTAATATGGGGTCAAGAGACCCAGTACTTC.

This clonotype was counted only a few times. The chain is built from TRBV11-2 and TRBJ2-1; weak D call: TRBD2 (5 bases). The length of the CDR3 is 15 residues. Trimming took 2 bases from V and 6 from J, leaving 14 bases between them. Germline CDR1 reads SGHAT; CDR2 reads FQNNGV. For the CDR3, the DNA is TGTGCCAGCAGCTTACGGGGTCTAGATATCAATGAGCAGTTCTTC. It specifies CASSLRGLDINEQFF.

The rearrangement joins TRBV2 to TRBJ2-7; 10 nucleotides line up with TRBD1. V lost 4 bases and J lost 7; bases outside the gene matches: 19. Germline V CDR1 and CDR2: SNHLY, FYNNEI. This CDR3 region has 18 residues. The CDR3 DNA reads TGTGCCAGCAGTGCCCTTTTCGGACAGGGGGACTCCTACAATGAGCAGTACTTC. Translating it yields CASSALFGQGDSYNEQYF.

This clonotype was detected a few times. The J gene is TRBJ2-1, the V gene TRBV29-1, with D maybe TRBD2 (5 bases). Between the trimmed V and J ends, which lost 4 bases and 6 bases, there was a span of 16 bases. The CDR3 length is 14 residues. CDR1 is SQVTM, CDR2 ANQGSEA, per germline. CDR3 DNA sequence: TGCAGCGTTGCTGGACTGCTAACCGGCAATGAGCAGTTCTTC. It translates to CSVAGLLTGNEQFF.

This rearrangement joins TRBV20-1 to TRBJ2-3; TRBD1 matches 8 bases. The V and J ends lost 4 bases and 1 base, in that order; junction bases with no gene match: 7. CDR1 is DFQATT and CDR2 is SNEGSKA in the germline V gene (reference sequence). CDR3 length equals 15 residues. The CDR3 is CSATTPGGGTDTQYF. DNA of the CDR3: TGCAGTGCTACCACCCCAGGGGGCGGCACAGATACGCAGTATTTT.

The gene calls are TRBV10-3 and TRBJ2-7; D could derive from TRBD1 or TRBD2 (6 bases each). The CDR3 is made up of 15 amino acids. V lost 0 bases to trimming and J lost 1 base, with 10 bases between them. Germline V CDR1 and CDR2: ENHRY, SYGVKD. CDR3 in DNA: TGTGCCATCAGTGAGTCTAGGGGGGCTTCCTACGAGCAGTACTTC. This translates into CAISESRGASYEQYF.

The chain uses TRBV11-2 and TRBJ2-7, with D possibly being TRBD1 (5 bases). This CDR3 is 16 amino acids long. The V gene's germline CDR1 is SGHAT and CDR2 FQNNGV. Trimming took off 5 bases at V and 3 bases at J, with 20 bases between the two ends. CDR3 DNA sequence: TGTGCCAGCAGCCGTATCACGACAGCCACAGTCTACGAGCAGTACTTC. Encoded protein: CASSRITTATVYEQYF.

The chain combines TRBV4-3 with TRBJ2-7; 9 bases agree with TRBD2. Trimming cost V 6 bases and J 6 bases; bases outside gene matches: 12. Germline V gene lookup returns CDR1 LGHNA and CDR2 YSLEER. The CDR3 covers 15 residues. CDR3 loop: CASSPQAGGHGEQYF. Here the CDR3 DNA reads TGCGCCAGCAGTCCTCAAGCGGGGGGCCATGGCGAGCAGTACTTC.

The J gene is TRBJ2-3, the V gene TRBV12-5; perhaps D is TRBD1 or TRBD2 (5 bases each). V lost 6 bases, J lost 2 bases, and 15 bases lay in between. This CDR3 has 15 amino acids. Per the germline V gene, CDR1 is LGHNT and CDR2 is FRNRAP. This CDR3 reads CASGFWGIPTDTQYF. The CDR3 DNA sequence: TGTGCTAGTGGATTTTGGGGGATCCCCACAGATACGCAGTATTTT.

The table lists this clonotype with a few counts. This chain uses TRBV20-1 with TRBJ1-2; 9 bases align to TRBD1. Germline CDR1 reads DFQATT; CDR2 reads SNEGSKA (reference sequence). J was trimmed by 7 bases and V by 5 bases; bases with no gene match: 5. The CDR3 loop spans 12 amino acids. CDR3 protein: CSAPGQGIGYTF. CDR3 nucleotides: TGCAGTGCTCCGGGACAGGGAATTGGCTACACCTTC.

V usage is TRBV12-3 or TRBV12-4 and J usage is TRBJ1-2; TRBD1 aligns across 7 bases. The V segment lost 7 bases and the J segment 4 bases; nucleotides outside the gene matches: 15. The CDR3 has 16 residues. The CDR3 protein is CASTQGGAIPLYGYTF. CDR3 nucleotide sequence: TGTGCCAGCACCCAGGGGGGAGCCATTCCCCTCTATGGCTACACCTTC.

This clonotype was counted a few times. The rearrangement joins TRBV27 to TRBJ1-1; D gene ambiguous. The V and J ends lost 0 bases and 0 bases respectively, with 5 bases between them. Germline loops: CDR1 MNHEY, CDR2 SMNVEV (reference sequence). The CDR3 loop spans 14 amino acids. The CDR3 coding sequence is TGTGCCAGCAGTTTATCCACTCTGAACACTGAAGCTTTCTTT. Residues: CASSLSTLNTEAFF.

The gene calls are TRBV14 and TRBJ2-1, with D perhaps matching TRBD1 or TRBD2 (5 bases each). V was shortened by 4 bases and J by 15 bases, with 16 bases between the two germline ends. CDR3 length: 12 residues. Germline CDR1 and CDR2: SGHDN and FVKESK. The CDR3 DNA is TGTGCCAGCAGCCGACGGGACGGCCTCTCGTTCTTC. Translated: CASSRRDGLSFF.

This clonotype was picked up many times. The chain recombines TRBV7-2 with TRBJ2-3; D not resolved. CDR1 and CDR2 (germline): SGHTA, FQGNSA. The V end lost 3 bases, the J end lost 1 base, and 8 bases lay between the germline ends. There are 14 residues in the CDR3. CDR3: CASSFVRGTDTQYF. The CDR3 DNA follows: TGTGCCAGCAGCTTTGTTCGAGGCACAGATACGCAGTATTTT.

The chain has TRBV20-1 and TRBJ2-5; D is ambiguous. V lost 5 bases and J 5 bases, leaving 9 bases between the germline ends. This CDR3 spans 11 amino acids. The germline V gene encodes CDR1 DFQATT and CDR2 SNEGSKA (reference sequence). CDR3 loop: CSARKWETQYF. In DNA form, the CDR3 reads TGCAGTGCTCGCAAATGGGAGACCCAGTACTTC.

This chain joins TRBV14 and TRBJ2-7; D unresolved. Germline-derived CDR1 and CDR2 are SGHDN and FVKESK. The CDR3 has 13 amino acids. Between the trimmed V and J ends, which lost 2 bases and 3 bases, there was a span of 8 bases. Here the CDR3 DNA reads TGTGCCAGCAGCCAAAGGGCCGTCTACGAGCAGTACTTC. Its translation is CASSQRAVYEQYF.

The chain uses TRBV21-1 and TRBJ1-4; TRBD1 is the table's D call and was not checked against the DNA. TRBV21-1 is termed a pseudogene. CDR3 length equals 15 residues. The chain's CDR3 is CASTILGPEIGELFF. CDR3 bases: TGTGCCAGCACGATCTTGGGACCGGAGATAGGGGAACTGTTTTTT.

The chain joins TRBV4-2 to TRBJ2-1; a possible D gene is TRBD2 (5 bases). V was cut by 0 bases and J by 0 bases, with 9 bases left in between. CDR3 length equals 16 residues. CDR1 is LGHNA and CDR2 is YNFKEQ in the germline V gene. The DNA for the CDR3 is TGTGCCAGCAGCCAAGATAGGGAGAGCTCCTACAATGAGCAGTTCTTC. Translating gives CASSQDRESSYNEQFF.

This clonotype was detected only a few times. The V gene is TRBV9, the J gene TRBJ2-7; 8 bases fit TRBD2. V was pared by 2 bases and J by 7 bases, with 14 bases of the junction left unmatched. The CDR3 is 16 residues long. CDR1 and CDR2 from the germline V gene are SGDLS and YYNGEE. CDR3 in amino acids: CASSVRAGATNLEQYF. The CDR3 nucleotides are TGTGCCAGCAGCGTCCGAGCGGGGGCCACTAATTTAGAGCAGTACTTC.

This sequence joins TRBV11-1 and TRBJ2-3, with TRBD2 matching 8 bases. The CDR3 has 14 amino acids. Germline CDR1 is SGHAT and CDR2 is FQDESV (reference sequence). J gave up 4 bases and V 5 bases, and 5 bases lay outside the gene matches. CDR3 nucleotide sequence: TGTGCCAGCAGCCGTCGGGAGGGGGCAGATACGCAGTATTTT. Its translation is CASSRREGADTQYF.

The V and J genes are TRBV5-1 and TRBJ2-7, with D possibly TRBD1 on 5 matching bases. This CDR3 spans 14 amino acids. Trimming took 0 bases from V and 7 from J, leaving 14 bases between them. Germline loops: CDR1 SGHRS, CDR2 YFSETQ. The CDR3 DNA sequence: TGCGCCAGCAGCTTGGACATGGACACATCGGAGCAGTACTTC. Protein: CASSLDMDTSEQYF.

Many counts were recorded for this clonotype. The chain recombines TRBV7-2 with TRBJ1-2; possibly TRBD1 for D (5 bases). The V and J ends lost 4 bases and 0 bases respectively, with 12 bases between them. The length of the CDR3 is 15 residues. Germline lookup yields CDR1 SGHTA and CDR2 FQGNSA. DNA for the CDR3: TGTGCCAGCAGCTCCATGACAGTTGCTAACTATGGCTACACCTTC. It is translated as CASSSMTVANYGYTF.

The V call is TRBV5-5, the J call TRBJ2-3; TRBD2 matches 9 bases. Germline CDR1 SGHKS, CDR2 YYEKEE (reference sequence). The CDR3 totals 15 residues. Trimming took 6 bases from V and 6 from J; bases not matched to a gene: 11. CDR3 coding DNA: TGTGCCAGCACTTTCGGGACTAGCAATCAGGATACGCAGTATTTT. Protein: CASTFGTSNQDTQYF. The complete variable domain, with remaining parts taken from reference TRBV5-5 and TRBJ2-3, reads DAGVTQSPTHLIKTRGQQVTLRCSPISGHKSVSWYQQVLGQGPQFIFQYYEKEERGRGNFPDRFSARQFPNYSSELNVNALLLGDSALYLCASTFGTSNQDTQYFGPGTRLTVL.

The rearrangement links TRBV9 to TRBJ2-1; tentatively, D is TRBD2 (6 bases). This CDR3 spans 16 amino acids. Per germline, CDR1 SGDLS and CDR2 YYNGEE. The V gene lost 3 bases and the J gene lost 8 bases, with 21 bases spanning the gap. The CDR3 sequence is CASSASGRLIGDEQFF. CDR3 sequence (DNA): TGTGCCAGCAGCGCCTCAGGGAGGCTAATTGGCGATGAGCAGTTCTTC.

Only a few counts were recorded for this clonotype. CDR3 coding DNA: TGTGCCAGCAGTTTAGGTGTGATATCAGCCAAAAACATTCAGTACTTC. This sequence encodes CASSLGVISAKNIQYF. V gene TRBV27 combines with J gene TRBJ2-4; D call uncertain. Per germline, CDR1 MNHEY and CDR2 SMNVEV (reference sequence). Deletions cut 2 bases from V and 0 bases from J, with 11 bases between. The CDR3 covers 16 residues.

The V gene is TRBV20-1, the J gene TRBJ1-1; tentatively, D is TRBD1 (6 bases). V was pared by 5 bases and J by 1 base, with 14 bases between. CDR1 is DFQATT and CDR2 is SNEGSKA in the germline V gene (reference sequence). The CDR3 covers 14 residues. CDR3 region: CSAEGGRANTEAFF. In DNA, the CDR3 is TGCAGTGCTGAAGGGGGGCGGGCGAACACTGAAGCTTTCTTT.

This clonotype was observed a handful of times. The chain uses TRBV6-5 and TRBJ2-2; D is unresolved. The CDR3 runs 14 residues. With 1 base removed from V and 1 base from J, the gap between germline ends came to 4 bases. Per germline, CDR1 MNHEY and CDR2 SVGAGI. CDR3 amino acids: CASSYLENTGELFF. Written as DNA, the CDR3 is TGTGCCAGCAGTTACTTAGAGAACACCGGGGAGCTGTTTTTT.

The chain is built from TRBV20-1 and TRBJ2-3, with TRBD1 matching 7 bases. Losses at the gene ends were 4 bases for V and 2 bases for J; bases not matched to a gene: 12. Germline CDR1 reads DFQATT; CDR2 reads SNEGSKA (reference sequence). The CDR3 is made up of 16 amino acids. CDR3 in amino acids: CSAIPRTGAVTDTQYF. In DNA, the CDR3 is TGCAGTGCTATTCCCCGCACAGGGGCCGTCACAGATACGCAGTATTTT.

This clonotype occurred many times. The rearrangement links TRBV4-1 to TRBJ2-3; D is unresolved. CDR3 size: 14 residues. V lost 3 bases, J lost 7 bases, and 14 bases lay in between. The germline gives CDR1 MGHRA, CDR2 YSYEKL. CDR3 bases: TGCGCCAGCAGCCAGGAATCCGGACGATATACGCAGTATTTT. This sequence encodes CASSQESGRYTQYF.

This clonotype appeared once. This chain joins TRBV6-2 or TRBV6-3 and TRBJ1-1; 7 bases map to TRBD1. The CDR3 is 16 amino acids. CDR1 is MNHEY and CDR2 is SVGEGT in the germline V gene. V lost 0 bases to trimming and J lost 3 bases; unmatched junction nucleotides: 7. CDR3 protein: CASSYSTRTGHTEAFF. CDR3 sequence (DNA): TGTGCCAGCAGTTACTCAACCCGGACAGGTCACACTGAAGCTTTCTTT.

The chain carries TRBV7-6 and TRBJ1-1, with 7 positions matching TRBD1. This CDR3 has 13 residues. With 5 bases clipped from V and 6 bases from J, the junction kept 6 bases outside the gene matches. CDR1 is SGHVS and CDR2 is FNYEAQ in the germline V gene. CDR3 loop: CASSRTQGAEAFF. DNA for the CDR3: TGTGCCAGCAGCCGTACTCAGGGGGCTGAAGCTTTCTTT.